This T cell receptor (beta chain) appears in the sequencing data of a study of T cells in Graves' hyperthyroidism and ophthalmopathy. Disease duration under 2 months; hyperthyroidism patients were aged 18 to 65. Exclusion criteria comprised uncontrolled infection, other autoimmune disease, pregnancy or lactation. The study based diagnoses on clinical symptoms, serum thyroxine and TRAb, thyroid ultrasound and orbital computed tomography. There were TCR beta CDR3 regions amplified from RNA transcripts. Using the HTBI primer set, a first-round RT-PCR was run on the TCR CDR3. TCRdb reprocessed the multiplex PCR reads via MiXCR and lists one record per CDR3 protein. Among over 300,000 distinct CDR3 sequences listed, approximately 13% were seen once. Trimming pared 4 bases from V and 7 bases from J, leaving 10 bases between. Germline-derived CDR1 and CDR2 are WSHSY and SAAADI. This CDR3 is 12 amino acids long.

The TCR comes from a woman in her sixties with Graves' hyperthyroidism. Sequenced input: blood. The chain employs TRBV10-2 and TRBJ1-1; D gene uncertain. CDR3 bases: TGCGCCAGCAGTGGAGATCCTGATGAAGCTTTCTTT. Translation gives CASSGDPDEAFF.